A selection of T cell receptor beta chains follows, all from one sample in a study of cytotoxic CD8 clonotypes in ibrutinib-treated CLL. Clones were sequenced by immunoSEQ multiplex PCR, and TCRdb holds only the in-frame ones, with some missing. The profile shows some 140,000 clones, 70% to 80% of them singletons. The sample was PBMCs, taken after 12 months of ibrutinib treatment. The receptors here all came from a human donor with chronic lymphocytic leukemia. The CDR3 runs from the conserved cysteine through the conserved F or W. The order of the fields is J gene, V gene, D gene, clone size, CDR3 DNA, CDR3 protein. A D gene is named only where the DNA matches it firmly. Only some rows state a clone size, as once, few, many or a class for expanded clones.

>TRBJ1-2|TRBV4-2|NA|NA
TGTGCCAGCAGCCAAGACCTAGGGCAGCCCTATGGCTACACCTTC
CASSQDLGQPYGYTF
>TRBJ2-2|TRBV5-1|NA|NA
TGCGCCAGCAGCTTGGACCCGGCAAGGGGCACCGGGGAGCTGTTTTTT
CASSLDPARGTGELFF
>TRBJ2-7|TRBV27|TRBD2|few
TGTGCCACACTAGCGGGGAACTACGAGCAGTACTTC
CATLAGNYEQYF
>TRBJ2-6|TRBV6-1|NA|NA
TGTGCCAGCAGTGCAACTACGACCGACTCTGGGGCCAACGTCCTGACTTTC
CASSATTTDSGANVLTF
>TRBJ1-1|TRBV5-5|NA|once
TGTGCCAGCAGCTTGCTACTTTTGAACACTGAAGCTTTCTTT
CASSLLLLNTEAFF
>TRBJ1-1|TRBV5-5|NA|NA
TGTGCCAGCGGTCTTCAATGGTTAGGCAAAAGGTCCATGAACACTGAAGCTTTCTTT
CASGLQWLGKRSMNTEAFF
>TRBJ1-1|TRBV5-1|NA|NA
TGCGCCAGCAGCTTGGAGGGGAACACTGAAGCTTTCTTT
CASSLEGNTEAFF
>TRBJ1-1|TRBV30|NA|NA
TGTGCCTGGTCACAGGGTGACACTGAAGCTTTCTTT
CAWSQGDTEAFF
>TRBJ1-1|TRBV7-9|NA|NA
TGTGCCAGCACCCTGCTACTTCAGGGGCATGGGACTGAAGCTTTCTTT
CASTLLLQGHGTEAFF
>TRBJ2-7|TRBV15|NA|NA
TGTGCCACCAGCAGAGGCGGGAACTCCTACGAGCAGTACTTC
CATSRGGNSYEQYF
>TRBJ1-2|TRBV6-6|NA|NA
TGTGCCAGCAGTTACGGGGCAGCGCGGGGCTACACCTTC
CASSYGAARGYTF
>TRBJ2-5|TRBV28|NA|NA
TGTGCCAGCAGTTCCCAACGACACCGAGTGTGGGGACAAGAGACCCAGTACTTC
CASSSQRHRVWGQETQYF
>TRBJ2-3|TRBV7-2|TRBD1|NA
TGTGCCAGCAGCCCGGGACCGGGACAGGGGGCAGATACGCAGTATTTT
CASSPGPGQGADTQYF
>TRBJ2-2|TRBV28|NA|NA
TGTGCCAGGCCGGAACATTCGAACACCGGGGAGCTGTTTTTT
CARPEHSNTGELFF
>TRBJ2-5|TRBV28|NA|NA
TGTGCCAGCAGTTTAATATCGTCGTTTTTTCAGATTGAGACCCAGTACTTC
CASSLISSFFQIETQYF
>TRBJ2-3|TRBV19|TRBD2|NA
TGTGCCAGTAGTCGGCGGGAGAGAGATACGCAGTATTTT
CASSRRERDTQYF
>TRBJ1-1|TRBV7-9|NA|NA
TGTGCCAGCAGCCCAGGACCGCACCGGAACACTGAAGCTTTCTTT
CASSPGPHRNTEAFF
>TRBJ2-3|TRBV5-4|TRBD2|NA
TGTGCCAGCAGCTTAACTAGCGGGGTGGAAGATACGCAGTATTTT
CASSLTSGVEDTQYF
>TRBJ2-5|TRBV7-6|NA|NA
TGTGCCAGCAGCTCTAGCGACGGGACCCAGTACTTC
CASSSSDGTQYF
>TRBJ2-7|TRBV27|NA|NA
TGTGCCAGCACGCCGCGGGGCAGCTTCTCCTACGAGCAGTACTTC
CASTPRGSFSYEQYF
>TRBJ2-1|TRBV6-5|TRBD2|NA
TGTGCCAGCAGCCGCGAAGTGACTAGCGGTGAGCAGTTCTTC
CASSREVTSGEQFF
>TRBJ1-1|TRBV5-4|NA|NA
TGTGCCAGCAGCTTGAGTTTGACAAACTCGAACACTGAAGCTTTCTTT
CASSLSLTNSNTEAFF
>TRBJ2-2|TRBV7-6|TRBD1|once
TGTGCCAGCAGCTTAGGGACAGGGCAGTCCGGGGAGCTGTTTTTT
CASSLGTGQSGELFF
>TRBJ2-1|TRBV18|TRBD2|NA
TGTGCCAGCTCATCTCAGACTAGCGGGGGCAATGAGCAGTTCTTC
CASSSQTSGGNEQFF
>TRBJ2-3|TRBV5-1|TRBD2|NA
TGCGCCAGCAGTTCCCAATGGCGGGAGGATACGCAGTATTTT
CASSSQWREDTQYF
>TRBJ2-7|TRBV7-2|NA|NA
TGTGCCAGCGCACACCCCTCCTACGAGCAGTACTTC
CASAHPSYEQYF
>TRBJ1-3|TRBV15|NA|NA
TGTGCCACCAGCAGAGATTACCAGGCTGGAAACACCATATATTTT
CATSRDYQAGNTIYF
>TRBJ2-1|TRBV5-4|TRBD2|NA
TGTGCCAGCAGCTTGGGACTAGCGGGATCCTACAATGAGCAGTTCTTC
CASSLGLAGSYNEQFF
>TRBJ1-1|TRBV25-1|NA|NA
TGTGCCAGCAGTAACCCTACTAACACTGAAGCTTTCTTT
CASSNPTNTEAFF
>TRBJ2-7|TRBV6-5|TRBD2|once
TGTGCCAGCAGAAGGACTAGCGGGCCATACGAGCAGTACTTC
CASRRTSGPYEQYF
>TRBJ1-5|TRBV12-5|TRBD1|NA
TGTGCTAGTGCTCCGGGACAGGGCAATCAGCCCCAGCATTTT
CASAPGQGNQPQHF